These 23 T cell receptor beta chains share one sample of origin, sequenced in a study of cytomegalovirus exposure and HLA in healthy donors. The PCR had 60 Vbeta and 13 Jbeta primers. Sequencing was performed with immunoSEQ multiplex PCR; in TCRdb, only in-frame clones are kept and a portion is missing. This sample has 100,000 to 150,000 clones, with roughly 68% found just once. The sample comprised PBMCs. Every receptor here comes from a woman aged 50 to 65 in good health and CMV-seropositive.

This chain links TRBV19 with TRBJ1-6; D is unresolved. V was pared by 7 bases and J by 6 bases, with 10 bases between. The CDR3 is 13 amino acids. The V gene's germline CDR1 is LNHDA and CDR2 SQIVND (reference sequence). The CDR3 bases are TGTGCCAGTAAAATCGACACTAATTCACCCCTCCACTTT. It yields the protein CASKIDTNSPLHF.

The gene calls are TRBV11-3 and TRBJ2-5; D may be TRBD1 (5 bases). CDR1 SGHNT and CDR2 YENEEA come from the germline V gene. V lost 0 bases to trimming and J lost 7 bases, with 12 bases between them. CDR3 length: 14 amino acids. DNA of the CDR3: TGTGCCAGCAGCTTAGAAAGGGGCTATGGGACCCAGTACTTC. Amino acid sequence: CASSLERGYGTQYF.

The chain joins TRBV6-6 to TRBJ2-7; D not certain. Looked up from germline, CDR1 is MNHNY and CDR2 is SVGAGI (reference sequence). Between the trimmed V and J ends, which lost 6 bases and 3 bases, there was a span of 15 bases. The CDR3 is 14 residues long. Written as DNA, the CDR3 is TGTGCCAGCAGCCCCGTAGGCAGGTTCTACGAGCAGTACTTC. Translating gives CASSPVGRFYEQYF.

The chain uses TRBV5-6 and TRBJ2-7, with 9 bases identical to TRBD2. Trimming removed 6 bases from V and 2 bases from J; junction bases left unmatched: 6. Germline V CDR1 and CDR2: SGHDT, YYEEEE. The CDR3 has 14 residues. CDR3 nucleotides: TGTGCCAGCAACACGGCGGGGGGGGCCTACGAGCAGTACTTC. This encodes CASNTAGGAYEQYF.

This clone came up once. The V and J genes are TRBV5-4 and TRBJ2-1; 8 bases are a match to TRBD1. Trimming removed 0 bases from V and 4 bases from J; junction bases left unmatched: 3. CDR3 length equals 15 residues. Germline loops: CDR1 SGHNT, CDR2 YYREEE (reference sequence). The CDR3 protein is CASSLGQGAYNEQFF. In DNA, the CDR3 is TGTGCCAGCAGCTTGGGGCAGGGGGCTTACAATGAGCAGTTCTTC.

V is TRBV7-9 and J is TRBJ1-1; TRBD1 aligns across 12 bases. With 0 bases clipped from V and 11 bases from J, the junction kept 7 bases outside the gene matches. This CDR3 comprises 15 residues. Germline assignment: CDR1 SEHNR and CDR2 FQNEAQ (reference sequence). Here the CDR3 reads CASSLAGQGAVEAFF. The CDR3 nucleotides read TGTGCCAGCAGCTTAGCGGGACAGGGGGCTGTGGAGGCTTTCTTT.

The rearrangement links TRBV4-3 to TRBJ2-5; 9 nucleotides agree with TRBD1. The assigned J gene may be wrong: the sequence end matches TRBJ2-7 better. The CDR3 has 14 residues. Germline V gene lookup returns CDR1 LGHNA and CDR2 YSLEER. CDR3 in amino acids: CASSRGQGYYEQYF. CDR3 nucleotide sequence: TGCGCCAGCAGCCGGGGACAGGGTTACTACGAGCAGTACTTC.

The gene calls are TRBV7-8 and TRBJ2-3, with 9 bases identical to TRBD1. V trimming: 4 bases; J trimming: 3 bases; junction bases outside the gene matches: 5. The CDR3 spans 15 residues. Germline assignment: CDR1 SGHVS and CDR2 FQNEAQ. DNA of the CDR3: TGTGCCAGCAGCTCCTCCGGGACAGGGACAGATACGCAGTATTTT. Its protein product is CASSSSGTGTDTQYF.

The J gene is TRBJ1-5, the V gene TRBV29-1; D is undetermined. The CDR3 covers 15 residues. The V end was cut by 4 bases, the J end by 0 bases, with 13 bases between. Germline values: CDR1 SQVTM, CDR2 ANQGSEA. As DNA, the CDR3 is TGCAGCGTTGTAGTAGGGAGTAATAGCAATCAGCCCCAGCATTTT. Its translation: CSVVVGSNSNQPQHF.

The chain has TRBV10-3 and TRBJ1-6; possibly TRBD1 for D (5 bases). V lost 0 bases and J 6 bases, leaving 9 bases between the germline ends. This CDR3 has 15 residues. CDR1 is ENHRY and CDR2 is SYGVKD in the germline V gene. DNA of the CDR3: TGTGCCATCAGTGAGTCTCGGCAGGGTAATTCACCCCTCCACTTT. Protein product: CAISESRQGNSPLHF.

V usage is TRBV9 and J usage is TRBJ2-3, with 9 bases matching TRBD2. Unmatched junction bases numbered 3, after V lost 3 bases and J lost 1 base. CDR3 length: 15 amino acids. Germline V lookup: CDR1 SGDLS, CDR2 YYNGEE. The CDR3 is CASSDSGGRTDTQYF. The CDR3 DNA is TGTGCCAGCAGCGACAGCGGGGGGCGCACAGATACGCAGTATTTT.

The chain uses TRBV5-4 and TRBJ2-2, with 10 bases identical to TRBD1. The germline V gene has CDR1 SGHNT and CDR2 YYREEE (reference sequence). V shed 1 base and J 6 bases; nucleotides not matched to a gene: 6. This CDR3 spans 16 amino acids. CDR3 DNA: TGTGCCAGCAGCTTGTGGAGGACAGGGGGACCCGGGGAGCTGTTTTTT. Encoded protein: CASSLWRTGGPGELFF.

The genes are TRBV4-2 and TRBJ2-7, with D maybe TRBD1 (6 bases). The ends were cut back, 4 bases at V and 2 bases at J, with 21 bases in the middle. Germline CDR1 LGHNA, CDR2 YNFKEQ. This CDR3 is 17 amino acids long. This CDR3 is CASSLTLSDSRAYEQYF. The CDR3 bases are TGTGCCAGCAGCCTCACGCTTTCGGACAGCCGAGCCTACGAGCAGTACTTC.

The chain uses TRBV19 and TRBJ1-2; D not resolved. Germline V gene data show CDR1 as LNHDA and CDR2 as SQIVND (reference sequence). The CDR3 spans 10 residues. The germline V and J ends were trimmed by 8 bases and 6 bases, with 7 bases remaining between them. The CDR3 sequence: CASAGDGYTF. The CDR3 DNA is TGTGCCAGTGCGGGAGATGGCTACACCTTC.

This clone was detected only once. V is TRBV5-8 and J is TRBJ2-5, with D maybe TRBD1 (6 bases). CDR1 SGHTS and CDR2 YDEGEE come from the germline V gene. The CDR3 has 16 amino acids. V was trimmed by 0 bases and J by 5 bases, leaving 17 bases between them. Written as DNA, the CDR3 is TGTGCCAGCAGCTTGGAGGGGGTCAGCCCCGGGGAGACCCAGTACTTC. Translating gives CASSLEGVSPGETQYF.

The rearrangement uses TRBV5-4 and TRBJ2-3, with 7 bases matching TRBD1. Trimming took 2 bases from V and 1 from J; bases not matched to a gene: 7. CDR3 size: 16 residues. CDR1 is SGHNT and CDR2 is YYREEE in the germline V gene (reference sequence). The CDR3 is CASSFEGAHGTDTQYF. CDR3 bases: TGTGCCAGCAGCTTCGAGGGGGCTCACGGCACAGATACGCAGTATTTT. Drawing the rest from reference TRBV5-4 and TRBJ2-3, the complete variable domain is ETGVTQSPTHLIKTRGQQVTLRCSSQSGHNTVSWYQQALGQGPQFIFQYYREEENGRGNFPPRFSGLQFPNYSSELNVNALELDDSALYLCASSFEGAHGTDTQYFGPGTRLTVL.

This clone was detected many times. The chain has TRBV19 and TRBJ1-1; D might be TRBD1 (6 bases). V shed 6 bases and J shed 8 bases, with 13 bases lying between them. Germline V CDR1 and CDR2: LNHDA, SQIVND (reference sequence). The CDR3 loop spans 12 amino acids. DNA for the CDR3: TGTGCCAGTAGCGGACAGCGGAAGGAAGCTTTCTTT. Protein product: CASSGQRKEAFF. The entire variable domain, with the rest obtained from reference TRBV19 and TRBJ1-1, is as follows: DGGITQSPKYLFRKEGQNVTLSCEQNLNHDAMYWYRQDPGQGLRLIYYSQIVNDFQKGDIAEGYSVSREKKESFPLTVTSAQKNPTAFYLCASSGQRKEAFFGQGTRLTVV.

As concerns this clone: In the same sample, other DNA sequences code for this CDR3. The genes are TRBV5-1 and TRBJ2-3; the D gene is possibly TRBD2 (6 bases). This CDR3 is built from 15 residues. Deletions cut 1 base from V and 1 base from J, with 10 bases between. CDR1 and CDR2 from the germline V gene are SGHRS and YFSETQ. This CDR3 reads CASSLSRGGTDTQYF. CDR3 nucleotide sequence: TGCGCCAGCAGCTTGTCGCGGGGCGGCACAGATACGCAGTATTTT.

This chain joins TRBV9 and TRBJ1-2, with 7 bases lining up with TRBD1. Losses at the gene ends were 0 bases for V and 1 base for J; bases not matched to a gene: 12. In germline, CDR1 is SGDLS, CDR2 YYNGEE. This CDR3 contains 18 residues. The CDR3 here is CASSVGPWGQLINYGYTF. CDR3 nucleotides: TGTGCCAGCAGCGTAGGCCCTTGGGGACAGCTTATTAACTATGGCTACACCTTC.

In nucleotides, the CDR3 is TGCGCCAGCATAGCGGAGGGGTCAAAATACAATGAGCAGTTCTTC. Encoded protein: CASIAEGSKYNEQFF. This rearrangement joins TRBV5-1 to TRBJ2-1, with D perhaps matching TRBD2 (6 bases). The CDR3 extends over 15 amino acids. Trimming removed 6 bases at V and 4 bases at J, with 17 bases between. Germline-derived CDR1 and CDR2 are SGHRS and YFSETQ.

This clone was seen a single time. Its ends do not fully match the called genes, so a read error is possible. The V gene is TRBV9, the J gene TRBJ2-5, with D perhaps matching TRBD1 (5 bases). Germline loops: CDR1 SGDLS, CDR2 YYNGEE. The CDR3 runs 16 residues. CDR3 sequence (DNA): TGTGCCAGCAGCCCTAGTCCCAGGGTATCCGAAGAGGCCCAGTACTTC. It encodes CASSPSPRVSEEAQYF.

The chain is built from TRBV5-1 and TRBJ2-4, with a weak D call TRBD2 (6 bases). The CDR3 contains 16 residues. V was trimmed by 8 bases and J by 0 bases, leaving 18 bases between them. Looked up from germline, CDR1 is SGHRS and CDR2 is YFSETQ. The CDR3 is CASPDGGDLAKNIQYF. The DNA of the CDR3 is TGCGCCAGTCCGGACGGAGGGGATTTAGCCAAAAACATTCAGTACTTC.

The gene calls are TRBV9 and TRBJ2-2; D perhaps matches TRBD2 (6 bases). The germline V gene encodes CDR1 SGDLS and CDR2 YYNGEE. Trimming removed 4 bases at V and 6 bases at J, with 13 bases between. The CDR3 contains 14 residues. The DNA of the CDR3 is TGTGCCAGCAGCCCTCAGACTAGTTCCGGGGAGCTGTTTTTT. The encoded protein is CASSPQTSSGELFF. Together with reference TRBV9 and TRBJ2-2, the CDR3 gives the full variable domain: DSGVTQTPKHLITATGQRVTLRCSPRSGDLSVYWYQQSLDQGLQFLIQYYNGEERAKGNILERFSAQQFPDLHSELNLSSLELGDSALYFCASSPQTSSGELFFGEGSRLTVL.